This T cell receptor beta chain derives from a study of response to subunit inactivated influenza vaccine. Each CDR3 protein is one row after TCRdb ran MiXCR on the RT-PCR reads. The sample has about 570,000 distinct CDR3 sequences; approximately 11% are singletons. This same sample was also part of a study on T cells expressing NK-cell markers. That investigation notes: Libraries used 5'RACE template switching adding universal primer site and UMIs.

This specimen consisted of PBMCs from blood, obtained on the day of vaccination. The source of this sequence is a man aged 50-60 years who received an inactivated influenza vaccine.

CDR3 bases: TGTGCCACCAGCAGAGAAGCGGGAACGGATACGCAGTATTTT. This translates into CATSREAGTDTQYF. The rearrangement uses TRBV15 and TRBJ2-3; 7 bases fit TRBD2. This CDR3 contains 14 residues. Germline CDR1 reads LNHNV; CDR2 reads YYDKDF (reference sequence). J was trimmed by 6 bases and V by 0 bases; bases with no gene match: 3. The whole variable domain, remainder taken from reference TRBV15 and TRBJ2-3, is DAMVIQNPRYQVTQFGKPVTLSCSQTLNHNVMYWYQQKSSQAPKLLFHYYDKDFNNEADTPDNFQSRRPNTSFCFLDIRSPGLGDTAMYLCATSREAGTDTQYFGPGTRLTVL.